A selection of T cell receptor beta chains follows, all from one sample in a study of human T cells and chemical hapten exposure. TCRdb redid the calling of the RACE reads with MiXCR, one entry per CDR3 protein. The sample has about 82,000 distinct CDR3 sequences; 6.6% are singletons. Sequencing used whole blood, obtained in connection with sensitization to the hapten diphenylcyclopropenone (DPC). These receptors came from a woman under 40 with alopecia areata. Some clones in this sample may be carry-over from other donors' samples. Both conserved end residues are trimmed from each CDR3. Each record gives: V gene, J gene, CDR3 protein.

TRBV6-4	TRBJ2-1	ASSDSAGSYNEQF
TRBV30	TRBJ1-2	AWSVKSIYGYT
TRBV2	TRBJ1-5	ASTLGQDSNQPQH
TRBV30	TRBJ2-5	ASTLSGTQY
TRBV5-1	TRBJ1-1	ASSRITGTVGTEAF
TRBV20-1	TRBJ2-1	SAGPGLANYNEQF
TRBV7-9	TRBJ1-6	ASSSGRYNSPLN
TRBV5-5	TRBJ2-5	ASSQSGRSETQY
TRBV10-3	TRBJ2-7	AISENRLAQY
TRBV5-1	TRBJ1-1	ASSYQGAKSTEAF
TRBV6-1	TRBJ2-3	ASSRTTVRSTDTQY
TRBV6-5	TRBJ1-1	ASSYQPFPMNTEAF
TRBV7-9	TRBJ2-5	ASSLSGGAETQY
TRBV11-2	TRBJ2-7	ASSLWAGGPYEQY
TRBV11-2	TRBJ2-5	ASSLGGTQETQY
TRBV7-9	TRBJ2-3	ASSYRPDRERSSTDTQY
TRBV3-1	TRBJ2-3	ASSQQQGLAGGPDTQY
TRBV18	TRBJ2-5	ASSPYTEETQY
TRBV20-1	TRBJ2-3	SPGVTGNQEDTQY
TRBV7-9	TRBJ1-2	ASSLARGGIGYGYT
TRBV20-1	TRBJ1-5	SARQGSGQPQH
TRBV7-6	TRBJ2-3	ASSLAGTTSTDTQY
TRBV7-3	TRBJ2-3	ASSSSGMFNEEQY
TRBV30	TRBJ2-2	AWRGQSNTGELF
TRBV6-5	TRBJ2-2	ASRGQGLAGELF
TRBV7-9	TRBJ2-7	ASSFPDRGRYEQY
TRBV20-1	TRBJ2-3	SASSGGGTDTQY
TRBV28	TRBJ1-5	ASSFVSGTGVQPQH
TRBV20-1	TRBJ1-1	SASETDMGAF
TRBV4-1	TRBJ2-2	ASSPGLGELF
TRBV10-3	TRBJ2-3	AISELAGATDTQY
TRBV6-5	TRBJ1-2	ASSFGHSRVYGYT
TRBV20-1	TRBJ1-5	SAYPTGQGYQPQH
TRBV10-3	TRBJ2-3	AIRGTGGADTQY
TRBV2	TRBJ1-4	ASSGRGRETNEKLF
TRBV7-2	TRBJ2-3	ASSLDPSEDTQY
TRBV7-9	TRBJ2-3	ASSLLAGGADTQY
TRBV10-3	TRBJ2-2	AISEVGYTGELF
TRBV20-1	TRBJ2-5	SSTYRGETQY
TRBV3-1	TRBJ1-1	ASSQDFPRQGPNTEAF
TRBV13	TRBJ2-3	ASSLVRSDTQY
TRBV5-1	TRBJ1-1	ASSLPRQGASTEAF
TRBV15	TRBJ2-3	ATSRDRRDTQY
TRBV28	TRBJ2-7	ASSSPYFYEQY
TRBV7-3	TRBJ1-6	ASSLAPLH